These 14 T cell receptor beta chains originate from one sample sequenced in a study of T cells in Graves' hyperthyroidism and ophthalmopathy. The source material, RNA transcripts, was used to amplify TCR beta CDR3 regions. First-round RT-PCR targeting the TCR CDR3 was performed with the HTBI primer set. TCRdb reprocessed the multiplex PCR reads via MiXCR and lists one record per CDR3 protein. The profile shows 300,000 to 450,000 distinct CDR3 sequences, about 13% of them singletons. Specimen: blood. These receptors were obtained from a man aged 25 to 40 with Graves' hyperthyroidism that later progressed to Graves' ophthalmopathy.

This clonotype was picked up a small number of times. This rearrangement joins TRBV11-3 to TRBJ2-1; the D gene is possibly TRBD1 (6 bases). Deletions cut 5 bases from V and 12 bases from J, with 14 bases between. This CDR3 has 12 residues. Germline CDR1 reads SGHNT; CDR2 reads YENEEA. The CDR3 DNA reads as TGTGCCAGCAGCGCTCAGGGGTTTAGGCAGTTCTTC. Translating gives CASSAQGFRQFF. The full variable domain, with the rest looked up from reference TRBV11-3 and TRBJ2-1, is EAGVVQSPRYKIIEKKQPVAFWCNPISGHNTLYWYLQNLGQGPELLIRYENEEAVDDSQLPKDRFSAERLKGVDSTLKIQPAELGDSAVYLCASSAQGFRQFFGPGTRLTVL.

This clonotype has at least ten counts. The chain links TRBV12-3 or TRBV12-4 to TRBJ1-5; TRBD1 might be the D (5 bases). The CDR3 length is 15 residues. The V end was cut by 2 bases, the J end by 3 bases, with 11 bases between. The CDR3 loop reads CASSLWARDNQPQHF. The CDR3 nucleotides read TGTGCCAGCAGTTTATGGGCCAGGGACAATCAGCCCCAGCATTTT.

In this sample, this clonotype turned up many times. This sequence joins TRBV7-2 and TRBJ2-1; no reliable D call. The CDR3 extends over 11 amino acids. Trimming removed 7 bases from V and 4 bases from J, with 5 bases in between. CDR1 is SGHTA and CDR2 is FQGNSA in the germline V gene. CDR3 sequence: CASMAYNEQFF. The CDR3 nucleotides read TGTGCCAGCATGGCATACAATGAGCAGTTCTTC.

V gene TRBV7-8 combines with J gene TRBJ2-1; D might be TRBD1 or TRBD2, each matching 5 bases. V lost 6 bases and J lost 3, with 15 bases in between. Per the germline V gene, CDR1 is SGHVS and CDR2 is FQNEAQ. The CDR3 is 15 residues long. The CDR3 is CASRGPGVGYNEQFF. The CDR3, as DNA: TGTGCCAGCAGGGGGCCCGGGGTCGGCTACAATGAGCAGTTCTTC. Full variable domain (rest looked up from reference TRBV7-8 and TRBJ2-1): GAGVSQSPRYKVAKRGQDVALRCDPISGHVSLFWYQQALGQGPEFLTYFQNEAQLDKSGLPSDRFFAERPEGSVSTLKIQRTQQEDSAVYLCASRGPGVGYNEQFFGPGTRLTVL.

This clonotype turned up a few times. A much larger clone sits a single nucleotide away, making a read error possible. This rearrangement joins TRBV11-2 to TRBJ1-2; the D is unclear. In germline, CDR1 is SGHAT, CDR2 FQNNGV. This CDR3 comprises 14 residues. The CDR3 is CASTLGISGYGYTF. The CDR3 DNA follows: TGTGCCAGCACCTTAGGGATCAGTGGTTATGGCTACACCTTC.

This clonotype appeared many times. The CDR3 region is CASSPPGQLYRYTF. The CDR3 DNA sequence: TGTGCCAGCAGCCCGCCGGGGCAGTTGTATCGCTACACCTTC. The chain has TRBV9 and TRBJ1-2; possibly TRBD1 for D (5 bases). V dropped 4 bases and J dropped 9 bases, with 19 bases sitting between them. This CDR3 has 14 amino acids. Germline V gene sequence: CDR1 SGDLS, CDR2 YYNGEE.

This clonotype showed up many times. This chain connects TRBV28 to TRBJ1-1; 7 bases fit TRBD1. CDR1 and CDR2 from the germline V gene are MDHEN and SYDVKM. J was trimmed by 9 bases and V by 4 bases; bases with no gene match: 11. The CDR3 has 14 amino acids. The CDR3 DNA reads TGTGCCAGCAGTTCCAGGGGGGCAAGTGTACAAGCTTTCTTT. Its protein product is CASSSRGASVQAFF.

This sequence joins TRBV7-2 and TRBJ2-1; 12 nucleotides match TRBD2. Germline assignment: CDR1 SGHTA and CDR2 FQGNSA. CDR3 length: 15 amino acids. J was trimmed by 6 bases and V by 4 bases; bases with no gene match: 4. The CDR3 DNA sequence: TGTGCCAGCAGCTGGCCTAGCGGGGGGGCCAATGAGCAGTTCTTC. Residues: CASSWPSGGANEQFF.

Ten or more counts support this clonotype. This chain joins TRBV3-1 and TRBJ2-7; TRBD1 aligns across 10 bases. This CDR3 has 14 residues. Germline-derived CDR1 and CDR2 are LGHDT and YNNKEL (reference sequence). The junction had 5 bases not matched to a gene; V was cut back by 7 bases and J by 2 bases. CDR3 DNA: TGTGCCAGCACCTCCGGGACAGGGGCCTACGAGCAGTACTTC. It specifies CASTSGTGAYEQYF.

This clonotype was detected many times. The chain has TRBV7-6 and TRBJ2-3, with 8 bases lining up with TRBD1. V lost 3 bases and J lost 2; bases outside the gene matches: 7. This CDR3 has 16 amino acids. The germline V gene encodes CDR1 SGHVS and CDR2 FNYEAQ. CDR3: CASSLAGGPPTDTQYF. The CDR3 bases are TGTGCCAGCAGCTTGGCAGGGGGCCCTCCCACAGATACGCAGTATTTT.

This clonotype was seen many times. V gene TRBV20-1 combines with J gene TRBJ1-5; 8 bases align to TRBD1. V lost 0 bases and J lost 0; bases outside the gene matches: 4. This CDR3 comprises 16 residues. Germline V lookup: CDR1 DFQATT, CDR2 SNEGSKA (reference sequence). In DNA form, the CDR3 reads TGCAGTGCTAGAGACGGACAGGGACTTAGCAATCAGCCCCAGCATTTT. It specifies CSARDGQGLSNQPQHF.

The chain employs TRBV20-1 and TRBJ2-2; possibly TRBD1 for D (6 bases). This CDR3 has 13 amino acids. The V end was cut by 1 base, the J end by 5 bases, with 8 bases between. CDR1 is DFQATT and CDR2 is SNEGSKA in the germline V gene (reference sequence). The CDR3 nucleotides read TGCAGTGCTAGAGCAGGGGTGACCGGGGAGCTGTTTTTT. This gives the protein CSARAGVTGELFF.

This clonotype has ten or more counts. The CDR3, as DNA: TGCGCCAGCAGTGACCCCGGGACCGCTGACACTGAAGCTTTCTTT. Residues: CASSDPGTADTEAFF. V is TRBV10-1 and J is TRBJ1-1, with TRBD1 as a possible D gene (5 bases). V shed 3 bases and J shed 3 bases, with 14 bases lying between them. CDR3 length: 15 amino acids. From germline, CDR1 is WNHNN and CDR2 SYGVQD (reference sequence).

Ten or more counts support this clonotype. This sequence joins TRBV20-1 and TRBJ2-7, with D possibly matching TRBD1 (6 bases). The CDR3 extends over 14 amino acids. Per the germline V gene, CDR1 is DFQATT and CDR2 is SNEGSKA (reference sequence). V was clipped by 5 bases and J by 2 bases, with 16 bases between them. The CDR3 region has the DNA TGCAGTGCTCCTAGCAGGGACACCACCTACGAGCAGTACTTC. This sequence encodes CSAPSRDTTYEQYF.